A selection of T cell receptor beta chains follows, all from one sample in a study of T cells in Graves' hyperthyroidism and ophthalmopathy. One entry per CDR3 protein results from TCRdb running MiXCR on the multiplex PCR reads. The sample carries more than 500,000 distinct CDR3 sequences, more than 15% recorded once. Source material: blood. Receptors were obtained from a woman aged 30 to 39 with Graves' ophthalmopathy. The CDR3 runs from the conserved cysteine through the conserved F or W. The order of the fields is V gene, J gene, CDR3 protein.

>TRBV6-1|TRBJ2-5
CASSVSSGIQETQYF
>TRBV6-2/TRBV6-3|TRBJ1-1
CASVPPIAEAFF
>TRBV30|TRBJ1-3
CAWEPGNGNTIYF
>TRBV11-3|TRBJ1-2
CASSLPGGGGYAF
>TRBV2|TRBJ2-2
CASSVSGQGASGELFF
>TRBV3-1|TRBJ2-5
CASSKVNRGGQYF
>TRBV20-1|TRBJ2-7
CSVSQGGPEQYF
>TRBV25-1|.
CASSEGLAETQFF
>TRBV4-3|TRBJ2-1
CASTQEYGSGEQFF
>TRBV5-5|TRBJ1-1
CASSFPAGTEAFF
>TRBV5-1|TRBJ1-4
CASSFVTPDSEKLFF
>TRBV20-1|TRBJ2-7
CSAPGSSIYEQYF
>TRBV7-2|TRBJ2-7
CASSLLVVGDYEQYF
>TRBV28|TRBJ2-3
CASSSAGRLTGTQYF
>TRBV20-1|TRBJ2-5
CSARDTGAGQETQYF
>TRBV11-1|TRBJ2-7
CASRLAGGYEQYF
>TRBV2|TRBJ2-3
CASSEARDTQYF
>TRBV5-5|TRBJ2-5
CASHTALETQYF
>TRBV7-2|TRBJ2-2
CASSKGDGTFGELFF
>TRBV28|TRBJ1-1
CASSFEGGNTEAFF
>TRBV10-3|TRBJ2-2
CAISERGTNTGELFF
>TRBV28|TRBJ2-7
CASSLPPGLAGFEQYF
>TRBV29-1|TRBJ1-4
CSVEVDALGKLFF
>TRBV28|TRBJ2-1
CASSSTGNFYNEQFF
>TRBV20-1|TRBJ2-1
CSARDFQPEQFF
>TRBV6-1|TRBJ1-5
CASSDGVGEHQPQHF
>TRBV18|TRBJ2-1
CASSLTSGSVNEQFF
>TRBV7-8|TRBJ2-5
CASSLVGQSRETQYF
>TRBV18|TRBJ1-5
CASSPGQAAQPQHF
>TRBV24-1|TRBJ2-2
CATSDTLAGGNTGELFF
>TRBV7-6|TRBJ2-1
CASSLAGGPEEQFF
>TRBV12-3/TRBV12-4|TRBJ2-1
CATIQGLNEQFF
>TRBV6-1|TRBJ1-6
CASASTFYNSPLHF
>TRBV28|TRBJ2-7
CASSFYSGGVYEQYF
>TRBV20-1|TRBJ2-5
CSARDTGTGRGETQYF
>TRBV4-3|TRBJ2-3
CASSPRTGVGTDTQYF
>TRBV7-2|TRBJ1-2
CASSPPSRSYGYTF
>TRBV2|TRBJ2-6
CASSPALVGANVLTF
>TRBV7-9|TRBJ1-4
CASSFRTNEKLFF
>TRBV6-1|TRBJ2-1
CASSDSGTIYNEQFF
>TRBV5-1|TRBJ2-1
CATSDYSEEQFF
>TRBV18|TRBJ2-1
CASSSKDEQFF